The TCR beta chain described here comes from a study of OX40 agonist ivuxolimab in advanced cancers. At the level of the whole study: Ivuxolimab was a fully human IgG2 agonistic monoclonal antibody targeting the costimulatory receptor OX40 (CD134). Intravenous ivuxolimab was administered to patients every 2 weeks at six dose levels: 0.01, 0.1, 0.3, 1.5, 3 and 10 mg/kg. Of the 50 to 55 patients in dose escalation, 19 had hepatocellular carcinoma, about 15 had melanoma, 9 had renal cell carcinoma and 9 had head and neck cancer. A male proportion of around 80% and a mean age of approximately 60 years, ranging from 23 to 79, were recorded for the dose-escalation cohort. Prior anti-PD-1, anti-PD-L1 or anti-CTLA-4 therapy was permitted, and approximately 40% of dose-escalation patients had received checkpoint inhibitors. Partial responses occurred in three dose-escalation patients: two with cutaneous melanoma and one with hepatocellular carcinoma. The purpose of peripheral TCRbeta sequencing was to test whether ivuxolimab changed TCR sequence diversity and led to clonal T-cell expansion. The monotherapy dose-escalation portion (N of about 57 patients) of the phase I ivuxolimab trial is reported in the paper. The full study reports these points: After ivuxolimab, expanded clones were on average more numerous among CD8+ T cells than among CD4+ T cells. The antigen specificity of the peripheral T cells that underwent clonal expansion was not determined. In the 0.1-3.0 mg/kg groups, partial responders had among the lowest normalized peripheral clonal expansion, particularly in CD8+ T cells. Low levels of normalized T-cell clonal expansion were also seen in some patients who did not respond. At doses of 0.1 to 3.0 mg/kg, clonal expansion of both CD4+ and CD8+ blood T cells was observed from baseline to week 6.

Turning to this clone: The clone's antigen remains unknown. There are no base qualities to consult, and no much larger clone falls within one base.

From the cysteine through the phenylalanine, the CDR3 covers 13 amino acids. Just the 39-base CDR3 DNA is kept, in frame starting at base 1. After removal of 6 bases from V and 4 bases from J, the junction retains 3 bases not matched to a gene. Taken from the germline V gene, the CDR1 and CDR2 loops are MDHEN and SYDVKM. For sequencing of the TCRbeta CDR3 region, genomic DNA was extracted from the sorted cells. The immunoSEQ Assay was used to sequence the TCRbeta CDR3 regions. TCRdb took this table from immuneACCESS and kept in-frame rearrangements with V and J called. Such tables lack part of the clones; where checked against another copy, unresolved V genes explain under half of the gap, and the rest is unexplained. In all, the sample holds about 98,000 clones, and 70% to 90% of those were seen once. The top ten constitute over 0.4% of the sample. Patients with autoimmune disease history or receiving systemic immunosuppression were excluded from the trial. Peripheral blood for TCR sequencing was collected from all dose cohorts at baseline, on cycle 4 day 1, and on cycle 7 day 1. The samples were taken from a phase I, first-in-human, multicenter, open-label dose-escalation trial of ivuxolimab. The trial enrolled adults with locally advanced or metastatic head and neck squamous cell, hepatocellular, melanoma or renal cell carcinoma. CD4+ and CD8+ T cells were sorted separately from peripheral blood before TCR sequencing.

The V and J genes are TRBV28 and TRBJ2-1, and 7 junctional nucleotides match TRBD1. Material: CD4+ or CD8+ T cells sorted from blood, obtained in a trial of the OX40 agonist ivuxolimab. This sequence originates from an adult with an advanced solid tumor such as melanoma, head and neck, liver or kidney cancer. The CDR3 reads as follows: CASRWDSYNEQFF. The DNA sequence is TGTGCCAGCAGGTGGGACAGTTACAATGAGCAGTTCTTC.